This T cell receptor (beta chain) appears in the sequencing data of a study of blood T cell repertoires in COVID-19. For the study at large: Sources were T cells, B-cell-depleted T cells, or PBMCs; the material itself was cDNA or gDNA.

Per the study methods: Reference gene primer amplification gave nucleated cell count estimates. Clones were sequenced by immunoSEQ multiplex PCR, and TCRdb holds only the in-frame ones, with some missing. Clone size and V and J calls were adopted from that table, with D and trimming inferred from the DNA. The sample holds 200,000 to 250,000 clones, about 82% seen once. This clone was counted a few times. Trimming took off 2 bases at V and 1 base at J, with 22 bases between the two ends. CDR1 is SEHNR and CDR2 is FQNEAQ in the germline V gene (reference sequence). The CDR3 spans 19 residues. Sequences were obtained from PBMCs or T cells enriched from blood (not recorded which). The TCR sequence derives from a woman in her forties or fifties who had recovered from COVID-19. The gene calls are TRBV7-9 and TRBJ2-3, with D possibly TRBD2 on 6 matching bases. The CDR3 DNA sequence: TGTGCCAGCAGCTTACGTGGCCGCAAGCGGCGCGGGGGCACAGATACGCAGTATTTT. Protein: CASSLRGRKRRGGTDTQYF.